The source of this T cell receptor (beta chain) is a study of T-cell reconstitution after alpha-beta-depleted transplantation in children. This clonotype was detected only a few times. Trimming cost V 7 bases and J 2 bases, with 15 bases left between them. The CDR3 extends over 14 amino acids. The germline CDR1 and CDR2 sequences are MNHEY and SMNVEV (reference sequence). Unique molecular identifiers were used in preparing the TCRbeta library. TCRdb passed the PCR reads through MiXCR, listing each CDR3 protein once. The repertoire holds 350,000 to 450,000 distinct CDR3 sequences, with just over 20% as singletons.

This chain uses TRBV27 with TRBJ2-7, with TRBD2 as a possible D gene (6 bases). Sequencing used PBMCs from the stem cell graft donor, obtained from the stem cell graft. This TCR came from a human donor who donated a stem cell graft to a child with acute myeloid leukemia. The CDR3 sequence: CASKTGTGAYEQYF. The CDR3 coding sequence is TGTGCCAGCAAAACCGGGACGGGGGCCTACGAGCAGTACTTC.